The rows below give T cell receptor beta chains drawn from one sample of a study of blood T cell repertoires in COVID-19. Profiled with immunoSEQ multiplex PCR; TCRdb holds only in-frame clones, not every one. This sample has 50,000 or so clones; 77% occur once, and the top ten carry about 18%. The specimen sequenced was peripheral blood. The receptors derive from a human donor with active or convalescent COVID-19. The donor label of this sample is uncertain. The CDR3 runs from the conserved cysteine through the conserved F or W. D genes are given only for firm matches. Size values are once, few and many counts, or a class for expanded clones, and some rows have none.

clone size	D gene	V gene	J gene	CDR3 protein	CDR3 DNA
NA	TRBD2	TRBV6-5	TRBJ2-1	CASTRTSGIYNEQFF	TGTGCCAGCACCCGGACTAGCGGGATATACAATGAGCAGTTCTTC
NA	NA	TRBV9	TRBJ2-7	CASSVGPPPSYEQYF	TGTGCCAGCAGCGTAGGGCCACCCCCCTCCTACGAGCAGTACTTC
NA	NA	TRBV5-1	TRBJ2-7	CASSFRGNSYEQYF	TGCGCCAGCAGCTTTCGCGGGAACTCCTACGAGCAGTACTTC
NA	NA	TRBV7-2	TRBJ1-4	CASSAGQGFRANEKLFF	TGTGCCAGCAGCGCAGGTCAGGGGTTTAGGGCTAATGAAAAACTGTTTTTT
NA	NA	TRBV11-1	TRBJ2-3	CASSLGRDTQYF	TGTGCCAGCAGCTTAGGGCGGGATACGCAGTATTTT
NA	TRBD2	TRBV29-1	TRBJ2-5	CSGSLLRERGETQYF	TGCAGCGGATCTCTTTTGCGGGAGCGCGGGGAGACCCAGTACTTC
NA	NA	TRBV3-1/TRBV3-2	TRBJ1-2	CASSQATDGYTF	TGTGCCAGCAGCCAAGCAACAGATGGCTACACCTTC
few	NA	TRBV21-1	TRBJ1-5	CASRIGSGFFPLNQPQHF	TGTGCCAGCAGAATAGGCTCAGGGTTCTTTCCCTTAAATCAGCCCCAGCATTTT
NA	TRBD1	TRBV5-1	TRBJ1-3	CASSMDRGQNTIYF	TGCGCCAGCAGCATGGACAGGGGTCAAAACACCATATATTTT
many	TRBD1	TRBV19	TRBJ1-2	CASSNPGQIHYGYTF	TGTGCCAGTAGTAACCCGGGACAGATTCACTATGGCTACACCTTC
NA	TRBD1	TRBV7-6	TRBJ1-2	CASSLGTGERDGYTF	TGTGCCAGCAGCTTGGGGACAGGGGAGCGGGATGGCTACACCTTC
NA	TRBD2	TRBV5-4	TRBJ2-1	CASSFTSGSNNEQFF	TGTGCCAGCAGCTTTACTAGCGGGAGCAACAATGAGCAGTTCTTC
few	NA	TRBV19	TRBJ2-7	CASSISALDSDEQYF	TGTGCCAGTAGTATAAGTGCCCTCGACAGCGACGAGCAGTACTTC
NA	NA	TRBV4-2	TRBJ1-6	CASSQVDRPLHF	TGTGCCAGCAGCCAAGTTGATAGACCCCTCCACTTT
NA	TRBD2	TRBV6-2/TRBV6-3	TRBJ2-5	CASSYGLAGGAETQYF	TGTGCCAGCAGTTATGGACTAGCGGGAGGGGCGGAGACCCAGTACTTC
NA	NA	TRBV7-8	TRBJ2-2	CASSLHGELFF	TGTGCCAGCAGCCTCCACGGGGAGCTGTTTTTT
NA	TRBD1	TRBV29-1	TRBJ2-5	CSAGQQETQYF	TGCAGCGCGGGACAGCAAGAGACCCAGTACTTC
NA	NA	TRBV6-5	TRBJ2-1	CASTRDGDAYNEQFF	TGTGCCAGCACCCGAGACGGAGATGCCTACAATGAGCAGTTCTTC
NA	NA	TRBV15	TRBJ2-7	CATSRVVLTGVSEQYF	TGTGCCACCAGCAGAGTGGTCTTAACGGGAGTCAGCGAGCAGTACTTC
once	NA	TRBV28	TRBJ2-3	CASSRSGRSSTDTQYF	TGTGCCAGCAGTAGGAGCGGGCGCTCCAGCACAGATACGCAGTATTTT
NA	NA	TRBV28	TRBJ2-1	CASKEGGLSSYNEQFF	TGTGCCAGCAAGGAGGGCGGGCTTAGCTCCTACAATGAGCAGTTCTTC
many	TRBD1	TRBV5-1	TRBJ1-5	CASRQGDNQPQHF	TGCGCCAGCAGACAGGGGGACAATCAGCCCCAGCATTTT
NA	TRBD2	TRBV9	TRBJ2-7	CASSVIGTSGTPPYEQYF	TGTGCCAGCAGCGTAATAGGGACTAGCGGGACGCCCCCCTACGAGCAGTACTTC
NA	TRBD1	TRBV27	TRBJ2-1	CASSIRGGFDEQFF	TGTGCCAGCAGTATTAGAGGGGGCTTCGATGAGCAGTTCTTC
NA	NA	TRBV5-4	TRBJ2-7	CASSPGLYEQYF	TGTGCCAGCAGCCCCGGTCTCTACGAGCAGTACTTC
NA	NA	TRBV7-6	TRBJ1-1	CASSLGGRVNTEAFF	TGTGCCAGCAGCTTAGGCGGGCGGGTGAACACTGAAGCTTTCTTT
NA	TRBD2	TRBV4-1	TRBJ2-3	CASSRGPTSGSTDTQYF	TGCGCCAGCAGCCGGGGACCGACTAGCGGAAGCACAGATACGCAGTATTTT
NA	NA	TRBV11-3	TRBJ2-7	CASSLGAGREQYF	TGTGCCAGCAGCTTAGGGGCGGGTCGCGAGCAGTACTTC
NA	NA	TRBV7-2	TRBJ1-2	CASSSQGIAKGYTF	TGTGCCAGCAGTTCACAGGGAATTGCAAAAGGCTACACCTTC
NA	TRBD1	TRBV7-6	TRBJ1-6	CASSLDGRGLNSPLHF	TGTGCCAGCAGCTTAGATGGCAGGGGGCTTAATTCACCCCTCCACTTT
NA	TRBD2	TRBV28	TRBJ2-1	CASSFGAGLANEQFF	TGTGCCAGCAGTTTTGGGGCAGGACTAGCAAATGAGCAGTTCTTC
NA	NA	TRBV15	TRBJ1-3	CATSRDRGNTIYF	TGTGCCACCAGCAGAGATCGGGGAAACACCATATATTTT
NA	NA	TRBV28	TRBJ1-2	CASSALSGDYTF	TGTGCCAGCAGTGCCCTAAGCGGCGACTACACCTTC
NA	TRBD1	TRBV6-5	TRBJ1-2	CASSLTGLDYGYTF	TGTGCCAGCAGCCTGACAGGGCTGGACTATGGCTACACCTTC
NA	NA	TRBV11-2	TRBJ2-7	CASSLGLLVGEQYF	TGTGCCAGCAGCCTAGGGCTCCTCGTCGGGGAGCAGTACTTC
NA	TRBD2	TRBV24-1	TRBJ2-5	CATSDPSGSGETQYF	TGTGCCACCAGTGACCCTAGCGGGAGCGGGGAGACCCAGTACTTC
NA	NA	TRBV5-1	TRBJ2-1	CASSLESGLYNEQFF	TGCGCCAGCAGCTTGGAGTCAGGGCTCTACAATGAGCAGTTCTTC
NA	NA	TRBV30	TRBJ2-5	CAWSRGAQETQYF	TGTGCCTGGAGCCGGGGGGCACAAGAGACCCAGTACTTC
NA	NA	TRBV6-5	TRBJ1-1	CASRKTDTNTEAFF	TGTGCCAGCAGGAAGACAGATACTAACACTGAAGCTTTCTTT